These T cell receptor beta chains were read from a single sample in a study of cytomegalovirus exposure and HLA in healthy donors. Profiled with immunoSEQ multiplex PCR; TCRdb holds only in-frame clones, not every one. The sample lists about 97,000 clones; 55% to 80% were seen once. The material sequenced was PBMCs. These receptors were obtained from a man aged 35 to 55 in good health and CMV-seronegative. Both conserved end residues are part of each CDR3. The D gene is left open where the match is weak. The size field is filled for only some rows; it gives once, few, many or a size class.

V gene	clone size	D gene	J gene	CDR3 DNA	CDR3 protein
TRBV6-1	.	.	TRBJ2-7	TGTGCCAGCAGTGAGACGTACAGCAGTTACGAGCAGTACTTC	CASSETYSSYEQYF
TRBV29-1	few	TRBD1	TRBJ1-2	TGCAGCGTTGAAGCCCGACCGGACAGGGGGACCTATGGCTACACCTTC	CSVEARPDRGTYGYTF
TRBV5-1	.	TRBD1	TRBJ1-5	TGCGCCAGCAGCTTGGTCCCTGGGACAGGGGACGGTCAGCCCCAGCATTTT	CASSLVPGTGDGQPQHF
TRBV2	few	TRBD1	TRBJ2-5	TGTGCCAGCAGTGGGGACAGGACCTACCAAGAGACCCAGTACTTC	CASSGDRTYQETQYF
TRBV15	once	TRBD1	TRBJ2-7	TGTGCCACCAGCAGAGAGTGGGACAGGGCACACGAGCAGTACTTC	CATSREWDRAHEQYF
TRBV4-1	few	.	TRBJ2-3	TGCGCCAGCAGCCAATCAGGGGTGGCAGATACGCAGTATTTT	CASSQSGVADTQYF
TRBV5-8	.	.	TRBJ2-7	TGTGCCAGCAGCTTGTTTATTGGGGCGCGGCGTGGCGCTTCCTACGAGCAGTACTTC	CASSLFIGARRGASYEQYF
TRBV5-4	.	.	TRBJ1-6	TGTGCCAGCAGCTTGGCAGGGGTCAATTCACCCCTCCACTTT	CASSLAGVNSPLHF
TRBV2	.	TRBD2	TRBJ2-3	TGTGCCAGCAGTGGGACTAGCGGGGGGAATACGCAGTATTTT	CASSGTSGGNTQYF
TRBV21-1	many	.	TRBJ2-4	TGTGCCAGCTATCAGGGGGCCAAAAACATTCAGTACTTC	CASYQGAKNIQYF
TRBV5-5	.	.	TRBJ2-4	TGTGCCAGCAGCTCAGAACCTCTACAGGTCGTGCTAGCCAAAAACATTCAGTACTTC	CASSSEPLQVVLAKNIQYF
TRBV6-5	few	.	TRBJ1-3	TGTGCCAGCAAAGACAGGTTCTCTGGAAACACCATATATTTT	CASKDRFSGNTIYF